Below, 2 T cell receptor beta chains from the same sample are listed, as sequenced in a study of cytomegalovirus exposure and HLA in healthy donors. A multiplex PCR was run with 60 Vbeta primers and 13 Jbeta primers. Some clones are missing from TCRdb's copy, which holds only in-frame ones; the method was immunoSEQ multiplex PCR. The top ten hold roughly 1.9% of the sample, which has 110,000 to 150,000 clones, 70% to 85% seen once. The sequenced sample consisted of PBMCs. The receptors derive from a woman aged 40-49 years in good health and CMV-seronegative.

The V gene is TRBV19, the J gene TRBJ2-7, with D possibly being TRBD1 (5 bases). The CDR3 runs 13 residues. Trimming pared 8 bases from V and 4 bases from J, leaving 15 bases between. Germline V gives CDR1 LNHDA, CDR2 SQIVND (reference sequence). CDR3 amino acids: CASSQGLIYEQYF. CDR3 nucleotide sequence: TGTGCCAGTTCGCAGGGTCTAATATACGAGCAGTACTTC.

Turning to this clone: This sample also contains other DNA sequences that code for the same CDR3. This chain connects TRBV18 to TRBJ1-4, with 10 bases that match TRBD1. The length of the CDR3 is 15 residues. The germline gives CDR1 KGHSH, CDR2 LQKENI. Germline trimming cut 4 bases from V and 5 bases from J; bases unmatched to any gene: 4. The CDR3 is CASSRRTGGNEKLFF. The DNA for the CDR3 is TGTGCCAGCTCACGCCGGACAGGGGGAAATGAAAAACTGTTTTTT.